Following are 7 T cell receptor beta chains from one sample sequenced in a study of cytomegalovirus exposure and HLA in healthy donors. A multiplex PCR was run with 60 Vbeta primers and 13 Jbeta primers. Sequenced by immunoSEQ multiplex PCR; TCRdb stores in-frame clones only, minus some. The sample consists of approximately 100,000 clones, around 10% of them appearing once. The sequenced material came from PBMCs. The receptor set was obtained from a man aged 45-60 years in good health and CMV-seropositive.

V usage is TRBV18 and J usage is TRBJ2-2, with a possible D match to TRBD2 (6 bases). Germline CDR1 and CDR2: KGHSH and LQKENI. The V end was cut by 2 bases, the J end by 2 bases, with 9 bases between. The CDR3 runs to 15 residues. The CDR3 DNA sequence: TGTGCCAGCTCACCAGAGGAGGGAAACACCGGGGAGCTGTTTTTT. This gives the protein CASSPEEGNTGELFF.

The chain recombines TRBV5-1 with TRBJ2-2, with D possibly TRBD1 on 6 matching bases. The CDR3 contains 14 residues. The V end was cut by 5 bases, the J end by 5 bases, with 13 bases between. The germline CDR1 and CDR2 sequences are SGHRS and YFSETQ. The CDR3: CASSSQGDTGELFF. CDR3 DNA sequence: TGCGCCAGCAGTTCACAGGGAGATACCGGGGAGCTGTTTTTT.

This clone was observed a handful of times. The J gene is TRBJ2-2, the V gene TRBV5-5; 9 bases are shared with TRBD2. This CDR3 has 15 residues. Germline CDR1 SGHKS, CDR2 YYEKEE (reference sequence). Trimming removed 4 bases from V and 4 bases from J; junction bases left unmatched: 5. The CDR3 reads CASSRAGGTTGELFF. In nucleotides, the CDR3 is TGTGCCAGCAGCCGAGCGGGAGGAACCACCGGGGAGCTGTTTTTT.

This clone has just a few counts. This sample also contains other DNA sequences that code for the same CDR3. The rearrangement uses TRBV29-1 and TRBJ2-2; TRBD1 matches 8 bases. The CDR3 runs 14 residues. Germline CDR1 and CDR2: SQVTM and ANQGSEA. After removal of 4 bases from V and 1 base from J, the junction contained 2 bases not matched to a gene. The CDR3 DNA sequence: TGCAGCGTTGCAGGGGGCCGGAACACCGGGGAGCTGTTTTTT. Its translation: CSVAGGRNTGELFF.

This clone showed up just a few times. The chain couples TRBV28 to TRBJ1-3; D possibly corresponds to TRBD1 (6 bases). V lost 5 bases, J lost 0 bases, and 11 bases lay in between. The CDR3 totals 15 residues. Germline-derived CDR1 and CDR2 are MDHEN and SYDVKM. CDR3 in DNA: TGTGCCAGCAGTCCTGACAGGCGCTCTGGAAACACCATATATTTT. Translated, it gives CASSPDRRSGNTIYF.

J is TRBJ2-3 and V is TRBV5-1; 7 bases are shared with TRBD2. The CDR3 has 15 residues. With 2 bases clipped from V and 1 base from J, the junction kept 4 bases outside the gene matches. Germline values: CDR1 SGHRS, CDR2 YFSETQ. CDR3 sequence: CASSLTSARTDTQYF. CDR3 in DNA: TGCGCCAGCAGCTTAACTAGCGCCCGCACAGATACGCAGTATTTT.

This chain uses TRBV13 with TRBJ1-3; tentative D call: TRBD1 (6 bases). The germline gives CDR1 PRHDT, CDR2 FYEKMQ (reference sequence). There are 14 residues in the CDR3. Trimming left V 5 bases short and J 2 bases short, with 10 bases between. This CDR3 is CASSLRQAGNTIYF. The CDR3 coding sequence is TGTGCCAGCAGCCTCCGACAGGCTGGAAACACCATATATTTT.